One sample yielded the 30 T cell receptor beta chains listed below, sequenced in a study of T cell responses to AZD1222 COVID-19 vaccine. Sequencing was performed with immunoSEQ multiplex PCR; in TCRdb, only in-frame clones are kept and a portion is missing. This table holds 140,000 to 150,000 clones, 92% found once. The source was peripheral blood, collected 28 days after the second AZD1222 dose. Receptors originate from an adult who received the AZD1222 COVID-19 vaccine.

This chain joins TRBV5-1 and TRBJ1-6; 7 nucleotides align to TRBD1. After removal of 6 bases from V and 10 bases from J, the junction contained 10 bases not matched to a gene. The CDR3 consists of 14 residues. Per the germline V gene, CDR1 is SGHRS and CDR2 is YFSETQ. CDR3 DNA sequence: TGCGCCAGCACCCTCGGGACAGAGGGATCACCCCTCCACTTT. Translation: CASTLGTEGSPLHF.

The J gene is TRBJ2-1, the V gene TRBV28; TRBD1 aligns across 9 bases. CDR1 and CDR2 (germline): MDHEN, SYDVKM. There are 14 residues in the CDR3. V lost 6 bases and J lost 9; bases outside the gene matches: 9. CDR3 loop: CASSSNRGLGEQFF. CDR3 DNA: TGTGCCAGCAGCTCAAACAGGGGGCTAGGTGAGCAGTTCTTC.

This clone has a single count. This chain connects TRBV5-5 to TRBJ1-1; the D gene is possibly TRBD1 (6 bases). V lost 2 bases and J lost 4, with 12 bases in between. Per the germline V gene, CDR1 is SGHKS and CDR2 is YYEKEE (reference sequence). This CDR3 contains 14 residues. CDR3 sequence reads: CASSFQGPGTEAFF. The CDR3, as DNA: TGTGCCAGCAGCTTTCAGGGGCCTGGCACTGAAGCTTTCTTT. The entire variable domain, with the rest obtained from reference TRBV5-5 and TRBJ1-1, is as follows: DAGVTQSPTHLIKTRGQQVTLRCSPISGHKSVSWYQQVLGQGPQFIFQYYEKEERGRGNFPDRFSARQFPNYSSELNVNALLLGDSALYLCASSFQGPGTEAFFGQGTRLTVV.

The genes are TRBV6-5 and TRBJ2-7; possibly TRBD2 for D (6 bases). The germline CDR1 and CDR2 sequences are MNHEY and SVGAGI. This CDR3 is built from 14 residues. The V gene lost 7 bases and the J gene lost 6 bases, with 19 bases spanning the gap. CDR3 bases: TGTGCCAGCACCCGGGGGACGGAGATCCCCGAGCAGTACTTC. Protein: CASTRGTEIPEQYF.

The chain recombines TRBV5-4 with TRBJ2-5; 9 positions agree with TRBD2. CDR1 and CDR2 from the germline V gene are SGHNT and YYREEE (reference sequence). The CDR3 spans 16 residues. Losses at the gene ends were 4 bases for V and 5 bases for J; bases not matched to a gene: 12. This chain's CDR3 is CASSLNAGGAGETQYF. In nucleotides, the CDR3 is TGTGCCAGCAGCCTGAATGCGGGGGGGGCAGGGGAGACCCAGTACTTC.

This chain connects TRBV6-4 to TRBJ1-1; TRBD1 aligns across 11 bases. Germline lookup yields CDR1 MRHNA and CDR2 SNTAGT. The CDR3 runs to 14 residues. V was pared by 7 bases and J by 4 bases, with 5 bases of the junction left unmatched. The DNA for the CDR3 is TGTGCCAGCAAAGGGACAGGGGGAAGCACTGAAGCTTTCTTT. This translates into CASKGTGGSTEAFF.

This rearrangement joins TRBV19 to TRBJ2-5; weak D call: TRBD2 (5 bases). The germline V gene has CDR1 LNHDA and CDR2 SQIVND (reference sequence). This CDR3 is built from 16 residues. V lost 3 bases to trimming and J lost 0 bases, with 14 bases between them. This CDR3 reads CASSITGVGYQETQYF. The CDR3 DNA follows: TGTGCCAGTAGTATCACCGGGGTCGGATACCAAGAGACCCAGTACTTC.

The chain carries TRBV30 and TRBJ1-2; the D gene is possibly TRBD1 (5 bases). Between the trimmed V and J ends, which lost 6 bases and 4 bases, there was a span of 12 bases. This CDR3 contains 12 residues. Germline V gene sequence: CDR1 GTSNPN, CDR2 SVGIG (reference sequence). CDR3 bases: TGTGCCTGCCCGAGACAGAGCTATGGCTACACCTTC. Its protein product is CACPRQSYGYTF.

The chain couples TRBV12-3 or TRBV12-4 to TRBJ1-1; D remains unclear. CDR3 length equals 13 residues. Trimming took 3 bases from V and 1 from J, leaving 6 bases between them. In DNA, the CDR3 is TGTGCCAGCAGTTTTTCCAGGAACACTGAAGCTTTCTTT. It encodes CASSFSRNTEAFF.

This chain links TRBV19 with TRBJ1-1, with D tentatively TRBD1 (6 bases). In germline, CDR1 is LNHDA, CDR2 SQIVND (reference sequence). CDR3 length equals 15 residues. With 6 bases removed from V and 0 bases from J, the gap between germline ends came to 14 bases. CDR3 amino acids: CASRIQDSLNTEAFF. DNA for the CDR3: TGTGCCAGTAGGATTCAGGACAGTCTGAACACTGAAGCTTTCTTT.

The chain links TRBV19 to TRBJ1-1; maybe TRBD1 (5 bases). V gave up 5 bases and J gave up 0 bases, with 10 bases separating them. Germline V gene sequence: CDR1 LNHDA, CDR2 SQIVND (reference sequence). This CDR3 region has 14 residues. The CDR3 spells CASSPGHVNTEAFF. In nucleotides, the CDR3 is TGTGCCAGTAGTCCTGGACACGTGAACACTGAAGCTTTCTTT.

The CDR3 DNA sequence: TGTGCCAGCAGCTTAGGATCAGGGGCGGACACTGAAGCTTTCTTT. Residues: CASSLGSGADTEAFF. The chain is built from TRBV7-9 and TRBJ1-1, with D possibly matching TRBD1 (6 bases). CDR1 is SEHNR, CDR2 FQNEAQ, per germline (reference sequence). The CDR3 extends over 15 amino acids. V was trimmed by 1 base and J by 3 bases, leaving 12 bases between them.

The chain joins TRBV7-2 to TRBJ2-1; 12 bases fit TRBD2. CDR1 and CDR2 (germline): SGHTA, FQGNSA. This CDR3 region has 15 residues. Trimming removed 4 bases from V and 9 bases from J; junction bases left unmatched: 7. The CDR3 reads CASSSPSGRAVEQFF. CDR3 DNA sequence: TGTGCCAGCAGCTCCCCTAGCGGGAGGGCAGTTGAGCAGTTCTTC.

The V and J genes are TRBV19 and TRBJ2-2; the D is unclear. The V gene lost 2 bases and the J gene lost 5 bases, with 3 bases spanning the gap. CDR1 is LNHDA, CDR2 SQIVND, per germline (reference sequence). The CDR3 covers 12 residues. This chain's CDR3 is CASSISTGELFF. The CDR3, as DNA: TGTGCCAGTAGTATAAGTACCGGGGAGCTGTTTTTT.

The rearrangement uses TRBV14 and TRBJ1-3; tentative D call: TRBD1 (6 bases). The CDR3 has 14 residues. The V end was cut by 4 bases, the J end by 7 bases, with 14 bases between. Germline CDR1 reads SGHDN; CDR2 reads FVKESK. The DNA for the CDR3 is TGTGCCAGCAGCCGGACAGCCATGGGGAACACCATATATTTT. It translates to CASSRTAMGNTIYF.

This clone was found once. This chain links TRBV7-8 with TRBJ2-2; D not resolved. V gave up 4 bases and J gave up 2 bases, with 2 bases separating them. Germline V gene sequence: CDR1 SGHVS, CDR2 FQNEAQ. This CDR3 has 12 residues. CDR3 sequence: CASSYNTGELFF. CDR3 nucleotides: TGTGCCAGCAGCTACAACACCGGGGAGCTGTTTTTT.

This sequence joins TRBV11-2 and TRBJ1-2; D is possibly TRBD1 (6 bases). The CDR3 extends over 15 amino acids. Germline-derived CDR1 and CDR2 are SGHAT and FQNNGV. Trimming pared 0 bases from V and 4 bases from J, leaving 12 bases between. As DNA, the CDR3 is TGTGCCAGCAGCTTAGATGGGAGGACAGCCTATGGCTACACCTTC. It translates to CASSLDGRTAYGYTF.

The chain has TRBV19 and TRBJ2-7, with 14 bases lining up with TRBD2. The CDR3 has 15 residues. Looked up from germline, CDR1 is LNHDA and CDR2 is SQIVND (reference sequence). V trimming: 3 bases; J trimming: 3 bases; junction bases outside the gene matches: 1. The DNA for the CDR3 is TGTGCCAGTAGTATTGGACTAGCGGGGGGCTACGAGCAGTACTTC. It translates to CASSIGLAGGYEQYF.

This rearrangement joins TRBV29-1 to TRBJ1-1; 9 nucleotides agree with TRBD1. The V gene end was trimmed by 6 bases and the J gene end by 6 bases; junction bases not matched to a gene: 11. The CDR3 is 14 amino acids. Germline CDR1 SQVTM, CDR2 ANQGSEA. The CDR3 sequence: CSVTTGTGSPEAFF. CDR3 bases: TGCAGCGTAACCACCGGGACAGGGAGTCCTGAAGCTTTCTTT. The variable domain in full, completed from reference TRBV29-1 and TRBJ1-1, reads SAVISQKPSRDICQRGTSLTIQCQVDSQVTMMFWYRQQPGQSLTLIATANQGSEATYESGFVIDKFPISRPNLTFSTLTVSNMSPEDSSIYLCSVTTGTGSPEAFFGQGTRLTVV.

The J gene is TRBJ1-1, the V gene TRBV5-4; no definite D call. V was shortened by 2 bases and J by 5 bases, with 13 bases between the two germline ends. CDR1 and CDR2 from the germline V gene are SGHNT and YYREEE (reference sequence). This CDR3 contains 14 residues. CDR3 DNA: TGTGCCAGCAGCTTCGGTTACAGCCCAACTGAAGCTTTCTTT. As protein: CASSFGYSPTEAFF.

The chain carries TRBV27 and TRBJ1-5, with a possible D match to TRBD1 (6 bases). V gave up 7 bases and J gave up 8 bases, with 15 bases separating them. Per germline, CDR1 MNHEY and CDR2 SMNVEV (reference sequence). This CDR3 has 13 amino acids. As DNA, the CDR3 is TGTGCCAGCACTAACAGGGCGTGGGAGCCCCAGCATTTT. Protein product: CASTNRAWEPQHF.

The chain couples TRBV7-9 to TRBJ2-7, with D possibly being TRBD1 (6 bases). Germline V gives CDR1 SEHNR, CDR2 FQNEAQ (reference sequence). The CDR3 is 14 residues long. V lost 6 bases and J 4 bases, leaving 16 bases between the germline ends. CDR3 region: CASSKGGEGYEQYF. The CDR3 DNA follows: TGTGCCAGCAGTAAAGGGGGAGAAGGGTACGAGCAGTACTTC.

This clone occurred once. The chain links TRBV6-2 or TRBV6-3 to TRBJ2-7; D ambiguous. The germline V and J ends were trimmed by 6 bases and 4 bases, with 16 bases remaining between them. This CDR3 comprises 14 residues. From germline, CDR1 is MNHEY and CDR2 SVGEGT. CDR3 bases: TGTGCCAGCAGCTCCCGGGCACGAACTTACGAGCAGTACTTC. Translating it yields CASSSRARTYEQYF.

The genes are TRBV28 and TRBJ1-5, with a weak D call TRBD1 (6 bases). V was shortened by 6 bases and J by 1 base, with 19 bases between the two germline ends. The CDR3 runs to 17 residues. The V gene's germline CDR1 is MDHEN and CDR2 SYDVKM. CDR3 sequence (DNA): TGTGCCAGCAGGGAAAACAGGGCCGCCGTCAGCAATCAGCCCCAGCATTTT. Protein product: CASRENRAAVSNQPQHF.

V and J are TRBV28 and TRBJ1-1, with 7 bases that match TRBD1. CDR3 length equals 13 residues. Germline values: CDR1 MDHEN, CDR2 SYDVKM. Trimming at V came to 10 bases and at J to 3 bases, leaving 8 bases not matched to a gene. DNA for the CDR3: TGTGCCATCAGGGGGGCGAGTTACACTGAAGCTTTCTTT. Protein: CAIRGASYTEAFF.

CDR3 amino acids: CASSSPFLEQFF. As DNA, the CDR3 is TGTGCCAGCAGCTCCCCCTTTCTTGAGCAGTTCTTC. The chain is built from TRBV7-9 and TRBJ2-1, with D unresolved. Between the trimmed V and J ends, which lost 4 bases and 9 bases, there was a span of 10 bases. This CDR3 comprises 12 residues. From germline, CDR1 is SEHNR and CDR2 FQNEAQ (reference sequence).

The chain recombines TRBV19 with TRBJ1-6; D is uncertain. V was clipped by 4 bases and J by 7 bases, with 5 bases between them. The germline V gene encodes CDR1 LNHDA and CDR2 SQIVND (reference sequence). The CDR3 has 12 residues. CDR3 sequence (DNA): TGTGCCAGTAGTAAGACAAATTCACCCCTCCACTTT. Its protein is CASSKTNSPLHF.

CDR3 amino acids: CASSYPVGRGVTEAFF. The CDR3 coding sequence is TGTGCCAGCAGTTACCCAGTTGGGAGGGGCGTCACTGAAGCTTTCTTT. The V gene is TRBV6-2 or TRBV6-3, the J gene TRBJ1-1; tentatively, D is TRBD1 (5 bases). Trimming shortened V by 2 bases and J by 4 bases, and 17 bases separated the two germline ends. The CDR3 has 16 amino acids. Germline V gene sequence: CDR1 MNHEY, CDR2 SVGEGT.

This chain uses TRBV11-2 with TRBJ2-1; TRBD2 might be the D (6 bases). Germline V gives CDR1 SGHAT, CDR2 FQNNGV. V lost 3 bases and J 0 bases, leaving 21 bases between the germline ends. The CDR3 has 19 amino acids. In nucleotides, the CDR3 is TGTGCCAGCAGCTTTAATCCAACTCGGAGGGCAAGCTCCTACAATGAGCAGTTCTTC. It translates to CASSFNPTRRASSYNEQFF.

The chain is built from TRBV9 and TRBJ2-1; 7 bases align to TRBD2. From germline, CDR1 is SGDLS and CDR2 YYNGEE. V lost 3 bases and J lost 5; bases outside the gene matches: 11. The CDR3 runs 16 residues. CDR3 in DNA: TGTGCCAGCAGCGCGCTCAGGGAGGGAAGGGACAATGAGCAGTTCTTC. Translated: CASSALREGRDNEQFF.